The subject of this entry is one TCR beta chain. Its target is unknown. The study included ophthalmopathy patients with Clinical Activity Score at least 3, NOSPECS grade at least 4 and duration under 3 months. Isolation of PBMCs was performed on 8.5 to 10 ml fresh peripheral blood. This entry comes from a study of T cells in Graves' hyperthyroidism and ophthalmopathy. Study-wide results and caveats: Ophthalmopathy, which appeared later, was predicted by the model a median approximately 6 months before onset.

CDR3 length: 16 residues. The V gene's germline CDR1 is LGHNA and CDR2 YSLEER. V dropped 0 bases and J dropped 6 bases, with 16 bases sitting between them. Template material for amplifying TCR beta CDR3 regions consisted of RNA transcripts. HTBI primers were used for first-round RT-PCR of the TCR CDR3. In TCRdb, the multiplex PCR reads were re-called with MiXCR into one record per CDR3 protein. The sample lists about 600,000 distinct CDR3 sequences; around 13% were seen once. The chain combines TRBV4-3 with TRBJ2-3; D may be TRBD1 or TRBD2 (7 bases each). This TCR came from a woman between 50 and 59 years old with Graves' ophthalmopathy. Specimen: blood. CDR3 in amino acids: CASSQDPQGGADTQYF. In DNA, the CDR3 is TGCGCCAGCAGCCAAGACCCCCAGGGGGGGGCTGATACGCAGTATTTT.